One and the same sample provided the 29 T cell receptor beta chains below, sequenced in a study of regulatory T cells in long-lasting Graves disease. CDR3-region Arm-PCR and iRepertoire HTBI primers produced the TCR beta libraries. TCRdb re-called the multiplex PCR reads through MiXCR, storing one row per CDR3 protein. The top ten hold roughly a tenth of the sample, which has 450,000 to 700,000 distinct CDR3 sequences, roughly 14% seen once. Time point denoted: newly diagnosed GD, antithyroid drugs for less than 3 months. Extracted RNA from PBMCs served as the source of the TCR library. This sample also appeared in a second study, on T cells in Graves' hyperthyroidism and ophthalmopathy.

The sequenced sample was peripheral blood mononuclear cells (PBMCs), obtained at new diagnosis, from a patient treated with antithyroid drugs. These receptors were taken from a man in his thirties or forties with Graves disease.

Ten or more counts support this clonotype. The chain joins TRBV12-3 or TRBV12-4 to TRBJ1-2; 8 nucleotides match TRBD1. The V gene end was trimmed by 2 bases and the J gene end by 8 bases; junction bases not matched to a gene: 1. The CDR3 runs 12 residues. Written as DNA, the CDR3 is TGTGCCAGCAGTTTACGGACAGGGGGCTACACCTTC. It encodes CASSLRTGGYTF.

This clonotype came up many times. V usage is TRBV20-1 and J usage is TRBJ2-7; D is unresolved. V was clipped by 3 bases and J by 6 bases, with 33 bases between them. This CDR3 comprises 19 residues. Germline V lookup: CDR1 DFQATT, CDR2 SNEGSKA (reference sequence). The CDR3 DNA sequence: TGCAGTGCTAGCATGACTCCGCGAACGCAGGTGATTTGGATGACCGAGCAGTACTTC. It encodes CSASMTPRTQVIWMTEQYF.

This clonotype was counted at least ten times. The gene calls are TRBV11-2 and TRBJ2-1, with D possibly being TRBD1 (6 bases). Germline CDR1 is SGHAT and CDR2 is FQNNGV. Trimming pared 4 bases from V and 5 bases from J, leaving 21 bases between. There are 17 residues in the CDR3. CDR3 coding DNA: TGTGCCAGCAGCTCCTCAGTCCTCGTGAACAGGGACAATGAGCAGTTCTTC. It codes for CASSSSVLVNRDNEQFF.

This clonotype was seen many times. The chain has TRBV29-1 and TRBJ2-1, with 9 bases lining up with TRBD1. Per the germline V gene, CDR1 is SQVTM and CDR2 is ANQGSEA. CDR3 length: 15 amino acids. V lost 6 bases and J lost 2; bases outside the gene matches: 8. CDR3 nucleotide sequence: TGCAGCGTACCCCAGACAGGGGGGCCCTACAATGAGCAGTTCTTC. Protein sequence: CSVPQTGGPYNEQFF.

This chain uses TRBV12-3 or TRBV12-4 with TRBJ1-2; D not certain. V was trimmed by 7 bases and J by 4 bases, leaving 22 bases between them. There are 16 residues in the CDR3. The CDR3 nucleotides are TGTGCCAGCATTTCTTCTACGGCCCCTCAATTCTATGGCTACACCTTC. It specifies CASISSTAPQFYGYTF.

This clonotype has a handful of counts. The chain uses TRBV9 and TRBJ2-7; 14 bases agree with TRBD2. After removal of 3 bases from V and 1 base from J, the junction contained 6 bases not matched to a gene. This CDR3 comprises 17 residues. Germline V gene lookup returns CDR1 SGDLS and CDR2 YYNGEE. The CDR3 nucleotides read TGTGCCAGCAGCGGGGGACTAGCGGGAGAAAGGTCCTACGAGCAGTACTTC. This translates into CASSGGLAGERSYEQYF.

The table lists this clonotype with many counts. CDR3 sequence: CASSLWRPTFTQETQYF. Here the CDR3 DNA reads TGTGCCAGCAGTTTATGGAGGCCAACTTTTACTCAAGAGACCCAGTACTTC. The genes are TRBV12-3 or TRBV12-4 and TRBJ2-5; maybe TRBD2 (5 bases). Trimming took 2 bases from V and 2 from J, leaving 18 bases between them. This CDR3 spans 17 amino acids.

This chain uses TRBV11-1 with TRBJ2-7, with D perhaps matching TRBD1 (5 bases). The germline V and J ends were trimmed by 4 bases and 5 bases, with 21 bases remaining between them. Germline CDR1 and CDR2: SGHAT and FQDESV (reference sequence). The CDR3 extends over 16 amino acids. CDR3 nucleotide sequence: TGTGCCAGCAGCTATCGCAAGGGGAAAGGCGGAGACGAGCAGTACTTC. Translation gives CASSYRKGKGGDEQYF.

This clonotype was counted ten times or more. The chain joins TRBV28 to TRBJ2-1; D is unresolved. Germline V CDR1 and CDR2: MDHEN, SYDVKM. The CDR3 runs 11 residues. Trimming shortened V by 7 bases and J by 11 bases, and 12 bases separated the two germline ends. CDR3 sequence reads: CASKEQLQQFF. CDR3 nucleotides: TGTGCCAGCAAGGAGCAGCTCCAGCAGTTCTTC.

This clonotype was counted many times. V gene TRBV7-2 combines with J gene TRBJ2-1; the D gene is possibly TRBD2 (6 bases). The V end was cut by 2 bases, the J end by 9 bases, with 11 bases between. CDR1 and CDR2 (germline): SGHTA, FQGNSA. The CDR3 covers 13 residues. CDR3 loop: CASSLPGAGEQFF. The CDR3 DNA reads TGTGCCAGCAGCTTACCGGGAGCGGGTGAGCAGTTCTTC.

This clonotype has ten or more counts. The chain links TRBV20-1 to TRBJ2-1, with TRBD2 identical over 8 bases. Germline lookup yields CDR1 DFQATT and CDR2 SNEGSKA (reference sequence). The J segment lost 7 bases and the V segment lost 1 base, leaving 9 bases of the junction unmatched. The length of the CDR3 is 15 residues. Here the CDR3 DNA reads TGCAGTGCTAGAGTTGGTAGCGGGAAGGGTAATGAGCAGTTCTTC. Encoded protein: CSARVGSGKGNEQFF.

This clonotype came up a few times. The chain carries TRBV27 and TRBJ2-1; weak D call: TRBD2 (5 bases). V was shortened by 6 bases and J by 8 bases, with 11 bases between the two germline ends. The germline V gene encodes CDR1 MNHEY and CDR2 SMNVEV (reference sequence). The CDR3 consists of 12 residues. CDR3 DNA sequence: TGTGCCAGCAGGCACACGGGGTATGAGCAGTTCTTC. It specifies CASRHTGYEQFF.

This clonotype was seen a handful of times. The V and J genes are TRBV25-1 and TRBJ2-4; TRBD2 agrees at 9 bases. The germline CDR1 and CDR2 sequences are MGHDK and SYGVNS. The ends lost 6 bases at V and 5 bases at J; junction bases unmatched: 11. CDR3 size: 16 residues. CDR3 sequence: CASSGVTSGPQNIQYF. DNA for the CDR3: TGTGCCAGCAGCGGGGTGACTAGCGGACCCCAAAACATTCAGTACTTC.

In its sample, this clonotype was seen many times. J is TRBJ2-1 and V is TRBV5-1, with TRBD2 identical over 7 bases. The J call could be wrong; TRBJ2-5 is a better fit for the DNA end. The CDR3 contains 15 residues. Germline V gene sequence: CDR1 SGHRS, CDR2 YFSETQ. In DNA form, the CDR3 reads TGCGCCAGCAGCTTGGTTCTAGCGGCCCAAGAGACCCAGTACTTC. Residues: CASSLVLAAQETQYF.

Judged by abundance, this clonotype is medium-sized. This rearrangement joins TRBV20-1 to TRBJ1-5, with 7 bases identical to TRBD1. The germline V gene has CDR1 DFQATT and CDR2 SNEGSKA (reference sequence). The CDR3 spans 16 residues. With 1 base clipped from V and 0 bases from J, the junction kept 6 bases outside the gene matches. CDR3 sequence reads: CSARAVQGISNQPQHF. CDR3 DNA: TGCAGTGCTAGAGCTGTACAGGGGATTAGCAATCAGCCCCAGCATTTT.

This clonotype was counted between two and nine times. The chain joins TRBV2 to TRBJ1-5; 7 bases are a match to TRBD1. Per the germline V gene, CDR1 is SNHLY and CDR2 is FYNNEI. The CDR3 totals 14 residues. Germline trimming cut 8 bases from V and 3 bases from J; bases unmatched to any gene: 7. The CDR3 loop is CASSWGQLNQPQHF. As DNA, the CDR3 is TGTGCCAGCTCGTGGGGACAGCTCAATCAGCCCCAGCATTTT.

The table lists this clonotype with a few counts. The J gene is TRBJ2-6, the V gene TRBV18; possible D gene TRBD1, 6 bases. CDR3 length: 18 amino acids. Per germline, CDR1 KGHSH and CDR2 LQKENI. V lost 2 bases and J 0 bases, leaving 14 bases between the germline ends. The CDR3 sequence is CASSPRGTGSSGANVLTF. DNA of the CDR3: TGTGCCAGCTCACCAAGGGGAACAGGGTCCTCTGGGGCCAACGTCCTGACTTTC.

This clonotype was detected many times. J is TRBJ2-5 and V is TRBV6-1; D is possibly TRBD1 (6 bases). The V gene's germline CDR1 is MNHNS and CDR2 SASEGT. CDR3 size: 14 residues. Trimming cost V 1 base and J 1 base, with 7 bases left between them. CDR3: CASSEGQAQETQYF. The CDR3 DNA reads TGTGCCAGCAGTGAAGGACAGGCCCAAGAGACCCAGTACTTC.

This clonotype was seen a few times. The CDR3 bases are TGCGCCAGCAGCCAAGTAGGAGTGGGCGAAACCAAAAACATTCAGTACTTC. Protein product: CASSQVGVGETKNIQYF. The chain joins TRBV4-1 to TRBJ2-4; D call uncertain. Trimming stripped 1 base from V and 2 bases from J, with 15 bases between. The CDR3 consists of 17 residues. CDR1 is MGHRA, CDR2 YSYEKL, per germline.

This clonotype has a count of ten or more. The chain combines TRBV5-1 with TRBJ2-7; TRBD1 matches 7 bases. Germline trimming cut 4 bases from V and 5 bases from J; bases unmatched to any gene: 6. The CDR3 is 13 amino acids. Looked up from germline, CDR1 is SGHRS and CDR2 is YFSETQ. CDR3 coding DNA: TGCGCCAGCAGCAGGCAGGGGGAGAACGAGCAGTACTTC. Translated: CASSRQGENEQYF.

Ten or more counts support this clonotype. CDR3 DNA: TGTGCCAGCGGAGGGGGGCCAGGACTTAACTATGGCTACACCTTC. It codes for CASGGGPGLNYGYTF. V usage is TRBV11-2 and J usage is TRBJ1-2; D may be TRBD1 (6 bases). Germline V gene data show CDR1 as SGHAT and CDR2 as FQNNGV. The V end lost 8 bases, the J end lost 1 base, and 17 bases lay between the germline ends. The CDR3 loop spans 15 amino acids.

The CDR3 nucleotides are TGCGCCAGCAGCCAGATGGACTTTAGCAATCAGCCCCAGCATTTT. Its translation is CASSQMDFSNQPQHF. The chain combines TRBV4-1 with TRBJ1-5; D not certain. Per the germline V gene, CDR1 is MGHRA and CDR2 is YSYEKL. The CDR3 runs 15 residues. The ends were cut back, 3 bases at V and 0 bases at J, with 9 bases in the middle.

The V call is TRBV2, the J call TRBJ2-5; the D gene is possibly TRBD2 (6 bases). The assigned J gene may be wrong: the sequence end matches TRBJ2-1 better. Germline lookup yields CDR1 SNHLY and CDR2 FYNNEI. The CDR3 sequence is 14 residues long. This CDR3 is CASLSGHKAGEQFF. The CDR3 region has the DNA TGTGCCAGTTTGTCCGGGCACAAAGCGGGTGAGCAGTTCTTC.

This clonotype was observed many times. The junction departs from the called germline gene at one end, perhaps through a read error. The CDR3 DNA sequence: TGTGCCATCAGTATCGGGAGGGGAGGTACCTACAATGAGCAGTTCTTC. The encoded protein is CAISIGRGGTYNEQFF. The V and J genes are TRBV2 and TRBJ2-1; TRBD2 aligns across 8 bases. The CDR3 has 16 residues. CDR1 is SNHLY and CDR2 is FYNNEI in the germline V gene. The full variable domain, with the rest looked up from reference TRBV2 and TRBJ2-1, is EPEVTQTPSHQVTQMGQEVILRCVPISNHLYFYWYRQILGQKVEFLVSFYNNEISEKSEIFDDQFSVERPDGSNFTLKIRSTKLEDSAMYFCAISIGRGGTYNEQFFGPGTRLTVL.

This clonotype was recorded many times. The chain employs TRBV20-1 and TRBJ2-7, with 8 bases identical to TRBD2. CDR1 and CDR2 from the germline V gene are DFQATT and SNEGSKA (reference sequence). V shed 2 bases, J shed 4 bases, and the junction held 4 bases outside the gene matches. This CDR3 has 13 amino acids. Here the CDR3 reads CSARKAGVYEQYF. In nucleotides, the CDR3 is TGCAGTGCTAGAAAAGCGGGAGTTTACGAGCAGTACTTC.

This clonotype was counted many times. The chain recombines TRBV29-1 with TRBJ2-3; 8 bases map to TRBD1. This CDR3 is 16 amino acids long. J gave up 4 bases and V 0 bases, and 9 bases lay outside the gene matches. The germline V gene encodes CDR1 SQVTM and CDR2 ANQGSEA. The CDR3 loop reads CSVEDLGRGLADTQYF. The CDR3 DNA is TGCAGCGTTGAAGATCTTGGCAGGGGGCTCGCAGATACGCAGTATTTT.

This clonotype was seen ten or more times. One end of the junction does not line up with germline, which may come from a read error. The chain carries TRBV28 and TRBJ2-7; no reliable D call. Per germline, CDR1 MDHEN and CDR2 SYDVKM. CDR3 length: 14 amino acids. CDR3 amino acids: CASSLGRSLYGQYF. Here the CDR3 DNA reads TGTGCCAGCAGTTTGGGCCGGTCCCTCTACGGGCAGTACTTC.

The sample holds many counts of this clonotype. The rearrangement links TRBV10-3 to TRBJ1-2; D ambiguous. CDR3 length: 13 residues. Trimming took 4 bases from V and 5 from J, leaving 11 bases between them. Per the germline V gene, CDR1 is ENHRY and CDR2 is SYGVKD. For the CDR3, the DNA is TGTGCCATCAGTGTGCAGACGGAGTATGGCTACACCTTC. The encoded protein is CAISVQTEYGYTF.

This clonotype appeared many times. The chain couples TRBV24-1 to TRBJ2-5, with 8 bases fitting TRBD1. CDR1 KGHDR and CDR2 SFDVKD come from the germline V gene. The length of the CDR3 is 15 residues. J lost 9 bases, V lost 4 bases, and 12 bases had no gene match. This CDR3 is CATSEAGTGGLAQYF. In nucleotides, the CDR3 is TGTGCCACCAGTGAGGCCGGGACAGGTGGTTTGGCCCAGTACTTC.